The T cell receptor (beta chain) under discussion was sequenced for a study of blood T cells in healthy people across ages. Using a J-beta primer mix together with a sample-barcoded 5' primer, a second PCR was run for about 6 to 11 cycles. Each of the cDNA molecules was tagged by a template-switch adaptor with 12 random nucleotides. One entry per CDR3 protein, called by TCRdb with MiXCR from the 5' RACE reads. The data show fewer than 2 million distinct CDR3 sequences, roughly two fifths seen once. In germline, CDR1 is LGHNA, CDR2 YSLEER. After removal of 1 base from V and 3 bases from J, the junction contained 6 bases not matched to a gene. This CDR3 is 15 amino acids long.

Sequencing used blood. This receptor was identified in a human donor in good health. The chain combines TRBV4-3 with TRBJ2-7; 7 bases fit TRBD1. The CDR3 DNA follows: TGCGCCAGCAGCCAAGGAACAGGGGATTTCTACGAGCAGTACTTC. The encoded protein is CASSQGTGDFYEQYF.